The clone carrying this T cell receptor beta chain showed up just once. This sample stems from a study of control samples from healthy donors and cancer patients. Measured with immunoSEQ multiplex PCR; TCRdb has only the in-frame clones, and not every one. The profile shows 100,000 to 150,000 clones, approximately 90% of them singletons. V was clipped by 1 base and J by 7 bases, with 17 bases between them. Germline loops: CDR1 SGHDN, CDR2 FVKESK. CDR3 length equals 15 residues. The J gene is TRBJ2-7, the V gene TRBV14; TRBD1 might be the D (6 bases). Sequencing was carried out using blood. This TCR came from a man in his late teens or twenties in good health. CDR3 region: CASSQVTGNRREQYF. CDR3 sequence (DNA): TGTGCCAGCAGCCAAGTCACAGGGAATCGGAGGGAGCAGTACTTC.